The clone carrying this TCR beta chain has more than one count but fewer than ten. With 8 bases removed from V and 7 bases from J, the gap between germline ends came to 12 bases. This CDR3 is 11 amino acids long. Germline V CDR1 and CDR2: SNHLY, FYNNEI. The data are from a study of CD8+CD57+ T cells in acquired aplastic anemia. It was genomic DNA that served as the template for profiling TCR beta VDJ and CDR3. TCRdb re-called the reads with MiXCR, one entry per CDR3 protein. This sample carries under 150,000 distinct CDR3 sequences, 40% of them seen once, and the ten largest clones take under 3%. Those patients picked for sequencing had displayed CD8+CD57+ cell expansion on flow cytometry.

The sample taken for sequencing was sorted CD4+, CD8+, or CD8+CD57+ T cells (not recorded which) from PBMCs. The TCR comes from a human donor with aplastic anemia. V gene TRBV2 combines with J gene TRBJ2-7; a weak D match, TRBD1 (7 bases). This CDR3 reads CASETGREQYF. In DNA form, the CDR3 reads TGTGCCAGCGAGACAGGGAGGGAGCAGTACTTC. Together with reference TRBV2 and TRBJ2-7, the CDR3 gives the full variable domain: EPEVTQTPSHQVTQMGQEVILRCVPISNHLYFYWYRQILGQKVEFLVSFYNNEISEKSEIFDDQFSVERPDGSNFTLKIRSTKLEDSAMYFCASETGREQYFGPGTRLTVT.